One and the same sample provided the 5 T cell receptor beta chains below, sequenced in a study of spatial heterogeneity in lung cancer. MiXCR, run by TCRdb on the 5' RACE reads, gives a single entry per CDR3 protein. The sample contains about 6,100 distinct CDR3 sequences, 12% of which appear only once. The sample's time point: sample taken at primary tumor resection. Here the sequenced sample was lung tissue, taken at surgery. Every receptor here comes from a human donor with early-stage non-small cell lung cancer.

This clonotype was seen at least ten times. The size of this beta chain means little, since it is a stray read in a library made for alpha chains. The J gene is TRBJ2-2, the V gene TRBV6-1; 8 bases fit TRBD2. Looked up from germline, CDR1 is MNHNS and CDR2 is SASEGT. The V gene end was trimmed by 2 bases and the J gene end by 4 bases; junction bases not matched to a gene: 9. The CDR3 contains 17 residues. The CDR3 coding sequence is TGTGCCAGCAGTGAATATCCAGCGGGAGCGGTCACCGGGGAGCTGTTTTTT. This encodes CASSEYPAGAVTGELFF.

This clonotype was observed at least ten times. This beta chain is a stray sequence in a library constructed for alpha chains; its clone size is not meaningful. The rearrangement uses TRBV5-5 and TRBJ2-1; the D gene is possibly TRBD2 (6 bases). Germline CDR1 SGHKS, CDR2 YYEKEE (reference sequence). This CDR3 has 14 residues. Trimming left V 2 bases short and J 7 bases short, with 13 bases between. Here the CDR3 DNA reads TGTGCCAGCAGCTTTGGGGACGGGGGAAATGAGCAGTTCTTC. Its translation: CASSFGDGGNEQFF.

This clonotype occurred many times. This beta chain is off target for a library built for alpha chains, so its abundance means little. The chain recombines TRBV6-2 or TRBV6-3 with TRBJ1-2; 8 nucleotides agree with TRBD1. J lost 4 bases, V lost 8 bases, and 6 bases had no gene match. The V gene's germline CDR1 is MNHEY and CDR2 SVGEGT. There are 13 residues in the CDR3. CDR3 sequence reads: CASGSGGSYGYTF. The CDR3 nucleotides read TGTGCCAGCGGATCAGGGGGCAGCTATGGCTACACCTTC.

This clonotype was seen at least ten times. The library was built for alpha chains, so this beta chain is an off-target read and its size means little. The V call is TRBV5-1, the J call TRBJ1-4; D gene unclear. The CDR3 runs to 14 residues. Trimming stripped 3 bases from V and 5 bases from J, with 11 bases between. Germline CDR1 SGHRS, CDR2 YFSETQ. The CDR3 coding sequence is TGCGCCAGCAGCTACGGTGATCCGAATGAAAAACTGTTTTTT. Amino acids: CASSYGDPNEKLFF.

Sample share makes this clonotype medium-sized. In a library made to pick up alpha chains, this beta chain is a stray read with a size that means little. The rearrangement links TRBV5-1 to TRBJ2-5; TRBD2 matches at 12 bases. The CDR3 covers 17 residues. V was clipped by 0 bases and J by 4 bases; unmatched bases: 7. CDR1 and CDR2 (germline): SGHRS, YFSETQ. For the CDR3, the DNA is TGCGCCAGCAGCTTGGGACTAGCGGGAGTCGGGGGAGAGACCCAGTACTTC. Protein: CASSLGLAGVGGETQYF.